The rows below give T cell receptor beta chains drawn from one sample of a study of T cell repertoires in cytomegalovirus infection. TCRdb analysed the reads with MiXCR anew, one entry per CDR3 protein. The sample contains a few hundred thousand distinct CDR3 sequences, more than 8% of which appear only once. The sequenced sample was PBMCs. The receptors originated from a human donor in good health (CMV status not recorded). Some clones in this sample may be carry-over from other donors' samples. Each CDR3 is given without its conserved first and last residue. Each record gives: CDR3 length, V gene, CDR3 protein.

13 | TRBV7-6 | ASSRDRGPNGELF
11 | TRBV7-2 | ASSLAPVDEQY
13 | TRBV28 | ASSLFGPSYNEQF
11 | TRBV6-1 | ASKAGGFNEQF
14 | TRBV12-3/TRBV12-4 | ASSPRGRGVSYEQY
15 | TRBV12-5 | ASAREYSGMSTDTQY
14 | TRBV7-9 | ASSLALSGSRNTIY
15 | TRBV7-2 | ASSLDWGTTTRNEQF
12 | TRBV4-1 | ASSQTMTNEKLF
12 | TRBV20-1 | SAAYITGAETQY
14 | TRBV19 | ASSINQGGSYNEQF
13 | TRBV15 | ATSREGGAPEKLF
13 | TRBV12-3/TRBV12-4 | ASSLTGQGMHGYT
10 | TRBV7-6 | ASSRLVLEQY
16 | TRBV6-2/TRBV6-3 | ASRLGQGARWNTGELF
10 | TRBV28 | ASSLYRDEQF
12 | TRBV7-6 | ASSARLQGDEQF
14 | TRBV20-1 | SANARSGQQNSPLH
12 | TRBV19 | ASSMGRGNNEQF
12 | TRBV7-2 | ASSSGQAPYEQY
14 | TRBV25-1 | ASRRSTGGDNSPLH
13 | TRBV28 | ASSTGTGAYNEQF
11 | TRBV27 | ASSSFSGNTIY
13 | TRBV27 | ASSLDYFGVNEQF
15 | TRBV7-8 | ASSLRGLAGNTGELF
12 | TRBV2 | ASSERTGYNEQF